This T cell receptor (beta chain) originates from a study of cytomegalovirus exposure and HLA in healthy donors. Of note for this clone: Its cognate antigen is unknown.

The germline CDR1 and CDR2 sequences are MGHRA and YSYEKL. The CDR3 length is 14 residues. V dropped 4 bases and J dropped 4 bases, with 13 bases sitting between them. Primers: 60 Vbeta forward and 13 Jbeta reverse. The protocol was immunoSEQ multiplex PCR, while the TCRdb copy is restricted to in-frame clones and leaves out a portion. The data hold 100,000 or so clones, with 75% to 85% observed a single time. Study results and caveats: The authors later found TCR association rates varying by HLA locus, with DRB1 most and HLA-C fewest. Cytomegalovirus status, reportedly, was diagnosed with high specificity and sensitivity by the classifier.

This rearrangement joins TRBV4-1 to TRBJ1-2; weak D call: TRBD1 (6 bases). The sample consisted of PBMCs. This receptor was taken from a woman between 50 and 59 years old in good health and CMV-seropositive. CDR3 sequence: CASSPRGAGYGYTF. The CDR3 DNA reads TGCGCCAGCAGCCCCAGGGGCGCGGGCTATGGCTACACCTTC.